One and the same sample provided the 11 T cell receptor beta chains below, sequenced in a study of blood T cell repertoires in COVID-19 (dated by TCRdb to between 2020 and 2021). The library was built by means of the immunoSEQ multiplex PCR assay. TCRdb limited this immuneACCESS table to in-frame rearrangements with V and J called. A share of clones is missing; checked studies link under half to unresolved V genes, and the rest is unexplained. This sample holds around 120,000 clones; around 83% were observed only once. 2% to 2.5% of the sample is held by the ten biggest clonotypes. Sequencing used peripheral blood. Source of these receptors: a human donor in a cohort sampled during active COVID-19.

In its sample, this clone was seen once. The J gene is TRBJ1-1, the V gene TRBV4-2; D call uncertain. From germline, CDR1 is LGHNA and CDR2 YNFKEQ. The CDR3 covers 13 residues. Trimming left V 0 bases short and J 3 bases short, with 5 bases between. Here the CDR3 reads CASSQERDTEAFF. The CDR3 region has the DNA TGTGCCAGCAGCCAAGAACGGGACACTGAAGCTTTCTTT.

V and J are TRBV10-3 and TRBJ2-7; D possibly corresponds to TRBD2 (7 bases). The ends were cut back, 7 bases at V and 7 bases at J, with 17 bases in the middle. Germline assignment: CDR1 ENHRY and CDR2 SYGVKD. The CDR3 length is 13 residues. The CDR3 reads CAITPGGHGEQYF. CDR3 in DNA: TGTGCCATCACTCCGGGGGGACACGGAGAGCAGTACTTC.

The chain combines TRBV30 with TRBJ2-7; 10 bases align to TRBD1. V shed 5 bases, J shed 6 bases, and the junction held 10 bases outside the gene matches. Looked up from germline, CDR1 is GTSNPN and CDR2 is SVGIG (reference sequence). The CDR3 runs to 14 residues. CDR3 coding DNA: TGTGCCTGGGAACCGGGACAGGGGACAATCGAGCAGTACTTC. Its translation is CAWEPGQGTIEQYF.

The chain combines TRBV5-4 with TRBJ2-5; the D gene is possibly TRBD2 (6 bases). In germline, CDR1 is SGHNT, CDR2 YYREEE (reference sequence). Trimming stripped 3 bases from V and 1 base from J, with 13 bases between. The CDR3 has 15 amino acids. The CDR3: CASSYSMGGQETQYF. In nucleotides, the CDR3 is TGTGCCAGCAGCTACAGTATGGGGGGCCAAGAGACCCAGTACTTC.

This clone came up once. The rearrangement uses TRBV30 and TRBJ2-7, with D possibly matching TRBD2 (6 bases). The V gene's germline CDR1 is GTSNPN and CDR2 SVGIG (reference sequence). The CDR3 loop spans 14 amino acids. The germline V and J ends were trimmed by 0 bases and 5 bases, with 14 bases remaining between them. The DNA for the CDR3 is TGTGCCTGGAGTGTAGGAGGGAGTGCAAACGAGCAGTACTTC. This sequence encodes CAWSVGGSANEQYF.

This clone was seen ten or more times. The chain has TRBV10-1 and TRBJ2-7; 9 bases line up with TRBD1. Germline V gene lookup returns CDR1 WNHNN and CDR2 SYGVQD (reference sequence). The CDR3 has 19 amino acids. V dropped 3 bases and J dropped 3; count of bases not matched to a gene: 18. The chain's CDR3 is CASSDPRDRVVSAVYEQYF. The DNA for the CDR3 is TGCGCCAGCAGTGACCCGAGGGACAGGGTCGTTTCAGCAGTCTACGAGCAGTACTTC.

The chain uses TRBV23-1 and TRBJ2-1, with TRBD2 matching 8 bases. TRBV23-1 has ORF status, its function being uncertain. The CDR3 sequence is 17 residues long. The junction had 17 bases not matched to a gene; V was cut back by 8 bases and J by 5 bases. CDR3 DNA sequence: TGCGCCAGCGGTTTACAGACCGGACTAGCAGATAACAATGAGCAGTTCTTC. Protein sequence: CASGLQTGLADNNEQFF.

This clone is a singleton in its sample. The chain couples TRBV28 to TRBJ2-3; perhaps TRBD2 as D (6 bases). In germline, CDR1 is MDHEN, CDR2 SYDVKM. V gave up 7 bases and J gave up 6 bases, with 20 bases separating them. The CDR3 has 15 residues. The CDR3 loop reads CASKGLLWVSDTQYF. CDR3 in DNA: TGTGCCAGCAAGGGACTGCTCTGGGTGTCGGATACGCAGTATTTT. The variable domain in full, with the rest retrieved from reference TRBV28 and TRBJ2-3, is DVKVTQSSRYLVKRTGEKVFLECVQDMDHENMFWYRQDPGLGLRLIYFSYDVKMKEKGDIPEGYSVSREKKERFSLILESASTNQTSMYLCASKGLLWVSDTQYFGPGTRLTVL.

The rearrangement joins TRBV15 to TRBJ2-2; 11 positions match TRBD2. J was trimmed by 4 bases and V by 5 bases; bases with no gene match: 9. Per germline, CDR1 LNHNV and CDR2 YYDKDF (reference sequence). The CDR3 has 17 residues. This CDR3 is CATSVHRTSGLTGELFF. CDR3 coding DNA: TGTGCCACCAGCGTACACCGGACTAGCGGGCTCACCGGGGAGCTGTTTTTT. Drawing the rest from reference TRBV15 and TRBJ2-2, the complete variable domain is DAMVIQNPRYQVTQFGKPVTLSCSQTLNHNVMYWYQQKSSQAPKLLFHYYDKDFNNEADTPDNFQSRRPNTSFCFLDIRSPGLGDTAMYLCATSVHRTSGLTGELFFGEGSRLTVL.

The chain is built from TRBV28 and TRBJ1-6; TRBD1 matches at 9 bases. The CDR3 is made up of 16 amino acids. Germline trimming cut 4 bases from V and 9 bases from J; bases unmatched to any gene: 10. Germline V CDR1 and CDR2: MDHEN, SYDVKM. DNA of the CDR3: TGTGCCAGCAGTTCCTACAGGGGGCAGGGTAGTTCACCCCTCCACTTT. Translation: CASSSYRGQGSSPLHF.

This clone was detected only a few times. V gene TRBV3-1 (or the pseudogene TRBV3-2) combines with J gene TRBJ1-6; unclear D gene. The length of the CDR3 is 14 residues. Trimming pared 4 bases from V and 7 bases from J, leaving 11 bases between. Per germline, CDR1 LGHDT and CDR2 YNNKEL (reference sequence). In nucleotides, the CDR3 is TGTGCCAGCAGCCCAATTCTCAGAAATTCACCCCTCCACTTT. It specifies CASSPILRNSPLHF.